This T cell receptor beta chain was sequenced for a study of T cell repertoires and HLA-DP antigens. Turning to the study itself: In vitro CD4+ alloreactivity was against HeLa-presented HLA-DP.

The ends were cut back, 0 bases at V and 8 bases at J, with 7 bases in the middle. Germline lookup yields CDR1 DFQATT and CDR2 SNEGSKA (reference sequence). The CDR3 has 11 amino acids. Clones were sequenced by immunoSEQ multiplex PCR, and TCRdb holds only the in-frame ones, with some missing. This repertoire shows about 89,000 clones, roughly nine tenths found once; its top ten account for about 1.7%. On this clone itself: Its antigen is currently unknown.

This clonotype was sampled from a man aged 50-59 years in good health and CMV-seronegative. The chain combines TRBV20-1 with TRBJ1-1; D remains ambiguous. The sequenced sample consisted of CD4+ T cells from PBMCs. The CDR3 region has the DNA TGCAGTGCTAGAGATGCCACGGAAGCTTTCTTT. Amino acids: CSARDATEAFF.